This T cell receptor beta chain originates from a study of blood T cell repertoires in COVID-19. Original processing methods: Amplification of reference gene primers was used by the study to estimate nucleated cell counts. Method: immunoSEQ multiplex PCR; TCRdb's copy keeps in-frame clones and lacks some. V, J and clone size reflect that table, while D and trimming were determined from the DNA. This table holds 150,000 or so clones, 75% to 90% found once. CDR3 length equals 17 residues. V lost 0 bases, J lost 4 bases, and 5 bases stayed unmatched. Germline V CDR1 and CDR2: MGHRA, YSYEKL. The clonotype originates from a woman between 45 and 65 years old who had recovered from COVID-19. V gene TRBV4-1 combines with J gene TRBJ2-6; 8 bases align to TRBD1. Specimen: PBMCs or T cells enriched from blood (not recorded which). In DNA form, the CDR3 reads TGCGCCAGCAGCCAAGACAGGGGGCTGAGGGGGGCCAACGTCCTGACTTTC. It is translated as CASSQDRGLRGANVLTF.